This TCR beta chain was documented in a study of chemoradiotherapy in HPV16-positive cancers. The assay was immunoSEQ multiplex PCR, and TCRdb's table has in-frame clones only and misses some. The data contain roughly 7,900 clones, 65% to 85% of them singletons. Germline loops: CDR1 LNHDA, CDR2 SQIVND (reference sequence). CDR3 length equals 16 residues. V was pared by 5 bases and J by 4 bases, with 8 bases of the junction left unmatched. Sample acquisition took place from a patient who underwent chemoradiotherapy. The chain is built from TRBV19 and TRBJ2-3; 11 nucleotides match TRBD2. This receptor was obtained from a human donor with HPV-associated anogenital cancer. CDR3 sequence reads: CASSPRLAGSADTQYF. CDR3 bases: TGTGCCAGTAGTCCACGACTAGCGGGGTCGGCAGATACGCAGTATTTT. Variable domain in full (rest from reference TRBV19 and TRBJ2-3): DGGITQSPKYLFRKEGQNVTLSCEQNLNHDAMYWYRQDPGQGLRLIYYSQIVNDFQKGDIAEGYSVSREKKESFPLTVTSAQKNPTAFYLCASSPRLAGSADTQYFGPGTRLTVL.